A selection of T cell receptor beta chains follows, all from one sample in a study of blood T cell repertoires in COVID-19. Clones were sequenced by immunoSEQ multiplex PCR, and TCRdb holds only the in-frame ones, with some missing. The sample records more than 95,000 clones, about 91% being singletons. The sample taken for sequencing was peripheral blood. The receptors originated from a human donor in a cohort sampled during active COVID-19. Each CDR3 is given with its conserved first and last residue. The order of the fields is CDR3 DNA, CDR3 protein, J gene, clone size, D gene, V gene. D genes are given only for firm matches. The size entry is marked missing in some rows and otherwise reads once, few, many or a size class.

CDR3nt: TGTGCTAGTGGTTTGACGGGGATCTACAATGAGCAGTTCTTC
CDR3aa: CASGLTGIYNEQFF
j_gene: TRBJ2-1
abundance: NA
d_gene: NA
v_gene: TRBV12-5

CDR3nt: TGTGCCAGCAGTGAAGGTACGGGGGTCCAAGAGACCCAGTACTTC
CDR3aa: CASSEGTGVQETQYF
j_gene: TRBJ2-5
abundance: NA
d_gene: NA
v_gene: TRBV6-1

CDR3nt: TGTGCCAGCAGACTACAGGCCACGGAAGCTTTCTTT
CDR3aa: CASRLQATEAFF
j_gene: TRBJ1-1
abundance: NA
d_gene: NA
v_gene: TRBV28

CDR3nt: TGTGCCAGCAGTTACTCTAGAACAGGGGGGGGCTATGGCTACACCTTC
CDR3aa: CASSYSRTGGGYGYTF
j_gene: TRBJ1-2
abundance: few
d_gene: TRBD1
v_gene: TRBV6-5

CDR3nt: TGTGCCAGCATCAGGGGACAGGGGTACGGTCAGCCCCAGCATTTT
CDR3aa: CASIRGQGYGQPQHF
j_gene: TRBJ1-5
abundance: NA
d_gene: TRBD1
v_gene: TRBV6-4

CDR3nt: TGTGCCAGCAGCAATCGTTGGGGAGGCCCGTACGAGCAGTACTTC
CDR3aa: CASSNRWGGPYEQYF
j_gene: TRBJ2-7
abundance: NA
d_gene: NA
v_gene: TRBV7-2

CDR3nt: TGTGCCAGCAGTTACGCCCGGTCAGGGCGGTCTAACAATCAGCCCCAGCATTTT
CDR3aa: CASSYARSGRSNNQPQHF
j_gene: TRBJ1-5
abundance: NA
d_gene: NA
v_gene: TRBV6-2/TRBV6-3

CDR3nt: TGTGCCAGCTCGAGGTGGACAGGGAGTGAAAAACTGTTTTTT
CDR3aa: CASSRWTGSEKLFF
j_gene: TRBJ1-4
abundance: NA
d_gene: TRBD1
v_gene: TRBV6-5

CDR3nt: TGTGCCAGCAGTTTACGACAGGGAAAGAGTGGCTACACCTTC
CDR3aa: CASSLRQGKSGYTF
j_gene: TRBJ1-2
abundance: once
d_gene: TRBD1
v_gene: TRBV27

CDR3nt: TGTGCCAGCAGCAAAGATAGGGCAGGGTGTTCTGGAAACACCATATATTTT
CDR3aa: CASSKDRAGCSGNTIYF
j_gene: TRBJ1-3
abundance: NA
d_gene: NA
v_gene: TRBV21-1

CDR3nt: TGTGCCAGCAGTGGCCAGGGGGGCAACTATGGCTACACCTTC
CDR3aa: CASSGQGGNYGYTF
j_gene: TRBJ1-2
abundance: once
d_gene: TRBD1
v_gene: TRBV25-1

CDR3nt: TGCGCCAGCAGCCCAGGGACTAGCGGGGGGACCTACGAGCAGTACTTC
CDR3aa: CASSPGTSGGTYEQYF
j_gene: TRBJ2-7
abundance: once
d_gene: TRBD2
v_gene: TRBV5-1

CDR3nt: TGTGCCAGCAGCCTTCAGGGGGGGGAGCTGTTTTTT
CDR3aa: CASSLQGGELFF
j_gene: TRBJ2-2
abundance: NA
d_gene: NA
v_gene: TRBV3-1/TRBV3-2

CDR3nt: TGTGCCAGCAGCCAAGATGAGCGTCGGCACAGGGGTGGAGAGCAGTACTTC
CDR3aa: CASSQDERRHRGGEQYF
j_gene: TRBJ2-7
abundance: NA
d_gene: TRBD1
v_gene: TRBV3-1/TRBV3-2

CDR3nt: TGTGCCAGCAGCTTAGAGGGACTACGAACCTACGAGCAGTACTTC
CDR3aa: CASSLEGLRTYEQYF
j_gene: TRBJ2-7
abundance: NA
d_gene: TRBD2
v_gene: TRBV7-9

CDR3nt: TGCAGTGCTGGCGGACAGAAGCCCCAGCATTTT
CDR3aa: CSAGGQKPQHF
j_gene: TRBJ1-5
abundance: once
d_gene: NA
v_gene: TRBV20-1

CDR3nt: TGCGCCAGCAGCCCTGGGACAGTCAATCAGCCCCAGCATTTT
CDR3aa: CASSPGTVNQPQHF
j_gene: TRBJ1-5
abundance: NA
d_gene: TRBD1
v_gene: TRBV5-1

CDR3nt: TGTGCCAGCAGCCAAGATGTGAGGGGACTAGCGGGGTTAAATACGCAGTATTTT
CDR3aa: CASSQDVRGLAGLNTQYF
j_gene: TRBJ2-3
abundance: NA
d_gene: TRBD2
v_gene: TRBV3-1/TRBV3-2

CDR3nt: TGTGCCAGCAGCTTATCCGCCCCGGGCGGGGAGCTGTTTTTT
CDR3aa: CASSLSAPGGELFF
j_gene: TRBJ2-2
abundance: once
d_gene: NA
v_gene: TRBV7-9

CDR3nt: TGTGCCAGTAGGTCGCGGAACGGCATCTTGAAAAACATTCAGTACTTC
CDR3aa: CASRSRNGILKNIQYF
j_gene: TRBJ2-4
abundance: NA
d_gene: NA
v_gene: TRBV19

CDR3nt: TGCGCCAGCAGCCAAGAAGTAAAACAGGGGGCGTACGAGCAGTACTTC
CDR3aa: CASSQEVKQGAYEQYF
j_gene: TRBJ2-7
abundance: NA
d_gene: TRBD1
v_gene: TRBV4-3

CDR3nt: TGTGCCACCAGCAGAGATTTAACTAGCGGAGACTCCTACGAGCAGTACTTC
CDR3aa: CATSRDLTSGDSYEQYF
j_gene: TRBJ2-7
abundance: NA
d_gene: TRBD2
v_gene: TRBV15

CDR3nt: TGCGCCAGCAGCCAAGATTGGACAGGGGGAAGAGAGACCCAGTACTTC
CDR3aa: CASSQDWTGGRETQYF
j_gene: TRBJ2-5
abundance: NA
d_gene: TRBD1
v_gene: TRBV4-3

CDR3nt: TGTGCCAGCAGCTTAGCTGGGCAAGGGGATTGGAAGTACTTC
CDR3aa: CASSLAGQGDWKYF
j_gene: TRBJ2-7
abundance: NA
d_gene: NA
v_gene: TRBV7-2

CDR3nt: TGTGCCAGCAGCGTAGCCCCGGGTACGGCCAGAGATACGCAGTATTTT
CDR3aa: CASSVAPGTARDTQYF
j_gene: TRBJ2-3
abundance: once
d_gene: NA
v_gene: TRBV9

CDR3nt: TGTGCCAGCAGCACAGACAGGGGCTGGGCCAACGTCCTGACTTTC
CDR3aa: CASSTDRGWANVLTF
j_gene: TRBJ2-6
abundance: NA
d_gene: TRBD1
v_gene: TRBV6-5

CDR3nt: TGCACCGCCCGGGGGGCCTCCTACGAGCAGTACTTC
CDR3aa: CTARGASYEQYF
j_gene: TRBJ2-7
abundance: NA
d_gene: NA
v_gene: TRBV29-1

CDR3nt: TGCGCCAGCAGCCGGGACACTATGGGCAATCAGCCCCAGCATTTT
CDR3aa: CASSRDTMGNQPQHF
j_gene: TRBJ1-5
abundance: NA
d_gene: NA
v_gene: TRBV5-1